A selection of T cell receptor beta chains follows, all from one sample in a study of blood T cell repertoires in COVID-19. Sequencing used immunoSEQ multiplex PCR; TCRdb keeps in-frame clones, though not all of them. The sample has roughly 250,000 clones; around 82% are singletons. The sample consisted of peripheral blood. These receptors originate from a woman at least 80 years old with active or convalescent COVID-19. The CDR3 runs from the conserved cysteine through the conserved F or W. The order of the fields is clone size, D gene, V gene, J gene, CDR3 DNA, CDR3 protein. The D gene is left open where the match is weak. Not all rows give a size; the values are once, few, many and, for expanded clones, a class.

abundance: NA
d_gene: TRBD1
v_gene: TRBV5-4
j_gene: TRBJ2-6
CDR3nt: TGTGCCAGCAGCTTGATGGGACAGGGGATGGAAGGGGCCAACGTCCTGACTTTC
CDR3aa: CASSLMGQGMEGANVLTF

abundance: few
d_gene: TRBD1
v_gene: TRBV28
j_gene: TRBJ1-4
CDR3nt: TGTGCCAGCAGTTCAGGGGGCCTTTCTGATGAAAAACTGTTTTTT
CDR3aa: CASSSGGLSDEKLFF

abundance: NA
d_gene: NA
v_gene: TRBV5-1
j_gene: TRBJ2-3
CDR3nt: TGCGCCAGCAGCCTGGGGGTGGTTGCGGCATCCACAGATACGCAGTATTTT
CDR3aa: CASSLGVVAASTDTQYF

abundance: once
d_gene: NA
v_gene: TRBV28
j_gene: TRBJ1-2
CDR3nt: TGTGCCAGCAGTTCATCTAACTATGGCTACACCTTC
CDR3aa: CASSSSNYGYTF

abundance: NA
d_gene: NA
v_gene: TRBV12-5
j_gene: TRBJ2-2
CDR3nt: TGTGCTAGTGGACTTAATACCGGGGAGCTGTTTTTT
CDR3aa: CASGLNTGELFF

abundance: NA
d_gene: NA
v_gene: TRBV19
j_gene: TRBJ1-5
CDR3nt: TGTGCCAGTGTCGGACAGTCCCGTAGTCCCCAGCATTTT
CDR3aa: CASVGQSRSPQHF

abundance: many
d_gene: NA
v_gene: TRBV9
j_gene: TRBJ1-5
CDR3nt: TGTGCCAGCAGCCGCGAGGGGGGGGTAGGTCAGCCCCAGCATTTT
CDR3aa: CASSREGGVGQPQHF

abundance: NA
d_gene: NA
v_gene: TRBV21-1
j_gene: TRBJ2-3
CDR3nt: TGTGCCAGCAGCAAAGCGCTCGGCAGGTGTATGGGCACAGATACGCAGTATTTT
CDR3aa: CASSKALGRCMGTDTQYF

abundance: NA
d_gene: NA
v_gene: TRBV4-2
j_gene: TRBJ1-5
CDR3nt: TGTGCCAGCAGCCAAGAGCCCCAAACAGCTAATAGCAATCAGCCCCAGCATTTT
CDR3aa: CASSQEPQTANSNQPQHF

abundance: NA
d_gene: TRBD1
v_gene: TRBV9
j_gene: TRBJ1-4
CDR3nt: TGTGCCAGCAGCCTCAGCACAGGGGTGACTAATGAAAAACTGTTTTTT
CDR3aa: CASSLSTGVTNEKLFF

abundance: NA
d_gene: NA
v_gene: TRBV12-3/TRBV12-4
j_gene: TRBJ2-3
CDR3nt: TGTGCCAGCAGTTTAACAGTCCCAGATACGCAGTATTTT
CDR3aa: CASSLTVPDTQYF

abundance: NA
d_gene: TRBD2
v_gene: TRBV5-1
j_gene: TRBJ2-3
CDR3nt: TGCGCCAGCAGCTTGGATAGCGCGGGGGGAGTTATAGATACGCAGTATTTT
CDR3aa: CASSLDSAGGVIDTQYF

abundance: NA
d_gene: TRBD2
v_gene: TRBV3-1/TRBV3-2
j_gene: TRBJ2-1
CDR3nt: TGTGCCAGCAGCCCAAGCGGGGGGTCCTACAATGAGCAGTTCTTC
CDR3aa: CASSPSGGSYNEQFF

abundance: NA
d_gene: NA
v_gene: TRBV19
j_gene: TRBJ2-1
CDR3nt: TGTGCCAGTAGTTTCCGACTGGTTGGTGAGCAGTTCTTC
CDR3aa: CASSFRLVGEQFF

abundance: once
d_gene: NA
v_gene: TRBV24-1
j_gene: TRBJ2-1
CDR3nt: TGTGCCACCAGTGACCCAACACAACAGGGTCAGGTCTTC
CDR3aa: CATSDPTQQGQVF

abundance: NA
d_gene: NA
v_gene: TRBV2
j_gene: TRBJ1-1
CDR3nt: TGTGCCAGCAGGGTCGAGCAGGGCATTATGAACACTGAAGCTTTCTTT
CDR3aa: CASRVEQGIMNTEAFF

abundance: NA
d_gene: NA
v_gene: TRBV6-2/TRBV6-3
j_gene: TRBJ1-3
CDR3nt: TGTGCCAGCAGTTACGTGACGGGCTCTGGAAACACCATATATTTT
CDR3aa: CASSYVTGSGNTIYF

abundance: NA
d_gene: TRBD1
v_gene: TRBV19
j_gene: TRBJ1-1
CDR3nt: TGTGCCAGTAGCCGATCAGGGGGCGCGGTCAGCACTGAAGCTTTCTTT
CDR3aa: CASSRSGGAVSTEAFF

abundance: NA
d_gene: NA
v_gene: TRBV10-1
j_gene: TRBJ2-5
CDR3nt: TGCGCCAGCAGTGAGGCAGGGGAGGAGACCCAGTACTTC
CDR3aa: CASSEAGEETQYF

abundance: NA
d_gene: TRBD2
v_gene: TRBV5-4
j_gene: TRBJ2-4
CDR3nt: TGTGCCAGCAGCTCCGGAGGGTGGGAGGGCCGCAAAAACATTCAGTACTTC
CDR3aa: CASSSGGWEGRKNIQYF

abundance: NA
d_gene: TRBD1
v_gene: TRBV6-5
j_gene: TRBJ2-7
CDR3nt: TGTGCCAGCAGTTACGGGACAGGACGGTCCTACGAGCAGTACTTC
CDR3aa: CASSYGTGRSYEQYF

abundance: NA
d_gene: TRBD2
v_gene: TRBV5-4
j_gene: TRBJ2-5
CDR3nt: TGTGCCAGCAGCTTTAGCGGGAGTGTCCAAGAGACCCAGTACTTC
CDR3aa: CASSFSGSVQETQYF

abundance: NA
d_gene: NA
v_gene: TRBV3-1/TRBV3-2
j_gene: TRBJ1-2
CDR3nt: TGTGCCAGCAGCGTAACGGTCACAGGTGGCTATGGCTACACCTTC
CDR3aa: CASSVTVTGGYGYTF

abundance: NA
d_gene: TRBD2
v_gene: TRBV15
j_gene: TRBJ2-7
CDR3nt: TGTGCCACCAGCAGAAAAAGCGGGAACTCCTACGAGCAGTACTTC
CDR3aa: CATSRKSGNSYEQYF

abundance: once
d_gene: NA
v_gene: TRBV5-1
j_gene: TRBJ1-1
CDR3nt: TGCGCCAGCAGCTTGGAGGGGACAAACCTAAACACTGAAGCTTTCTTT
CDR3aa: CASSLEGTNLNTEAFF

abundance: few
d_gene: NA
v_gene: TRBV29-1
j_gene: TRBJ1-3
CDR3nt: TGCAGCGTTGAAGGACAGGCCGGACCCTCTGGAAACACCATATATTTT
CDR3aa: CSVEGQAGPSGNTIYF

abundance: NA
d_gene: NA
v_gene: TRBV2
j_gene: TRBJ1-5
CDR3nt: TGTGCCAGCAGTGAAGACGGACTAAGCAATCAGCCCCAGCATTTT
CDR3aa: CASSEDGLSNQPQHF

abundance: NA
d_gene: NA
v_gene: TRBV6-2/TRBV6-3
j_gene: TRBJ1-1
CDR3nt: TGTGCCAGCAGTTACGGCGGAGTGAACACTGAAGCTTTCTTT
CDR3aa: CASSYGGVNTEAFF

abundance: NA
d_gene: TRBD1
v_gene: TRBV10-3
j_gene: TRBJ1-2
CDR3nt: TGTGCCATCAGTGATTTAGGACAGGGGGCGTATGGCTACACCTTC
CDR3aa: CAISDLGQGAYGYTF

abundance: few
d_gene: TRBD1
v_gene: TRBV3-1/TRBV3-2
j_gene: TRBJ1-5
CDR3nt: TGTGCCAGCAGCCAGGGGACAGGTTATAGCAATCAGCCCCAGCATTTT
CDR3aa: CASSQGTGYSNQPQHF

abundance: NA
d_gene: TRBD1
v_gene: TRBV5-1
j_gene: TRBJ2-6
CDR3nt: TGCGCCAGCAGCCAGGGACAGAACTCTGGGGCCAACGTCCTGACTTTC
CDR3aa: CASSQGQNSGANVLTF

abundance: NA
d_gene: TRBD1
v_gene: TRBV4-1
j_gene: TRBJ1-3
CDR3nt: TGCGCCAGCAGCCCACCGACAGGGTCCCCTGGAAACACCATATATTTT
CDR3aa: CASSPPTGSPGNTIYF

abundance: NA
d_gene: NA
v_gene: TRBV6-4
j_gene: TRBJ2-7
CDR3nt: TGTGCCAGCAGCCTCCTCTGCGAGCAGTACTTC
CDR3aa: CASSLLCEQYF

abundance: NA
d_gene: NA
v_gene: TRBV7-9
j_gene: TRBJ1-1
CDR3nt: TGTGCCAGCAGCTGGGGACAGAACACTGAAGCTTTCTTT
CDR3aa: CASSWGQNTEAFF

abundance: NA
d_gene: NA
v_gene: TRBV28
j_gene: TRBJ1-4
CDR3nt: TGTGCCAGCAGTTTTATGGGCGCAGCTAATGAAAAACTGTTTTTT
CDR3aa: CASSFMGAANEKLFF

abundance: few
d_gene: TRBD1
v_gene: TRBV2
j_gene: TRBJ1-2
CDR3nt: TGTGCCAGCAGTCCGGACAGGGGGGACTATGGCTACACCTTC
CDR3aa: CASSPDRGDYGYTF

abundance: NA
d_gene: NA
v_gene: TRBV6-5
j_gene: TRBJ2-2
CDR3nt: TGTGCCAGCAGTTACTCGGAGGTCGGGGAGCTGTTTTTT
CDR3aa: CASSYSEVGELFF

abundance: NA
d_gene: NA
v_gene: TRBV11-2
j_gene: TRBJ1-1
CDR3nt: TGTGCCAGCAGCTTAGAGGGGCGATACACTGAAGCTTTCTTT
CDR3aa: CASSLEGRYTEAFF

abundance: NA
d_gene: NA
v_gene: TRBV19
j_gene: TRBJ1-2
CDR3nt: TGTGCCAGTAGTATAGTCGGGACTAACCTTATCTACGGCTACACCTTC
CDR3aa: CASSIVGTNLIYGYTF

abundance: few
d_gene: NA
v_gene: TRBV2
j_gene: TRBJ1-4
CDR3nt: TGTGCCAGCAGTGAAGTTCCAAGCCAAAAACTGTTTTTT
CDR3aa: CASSEVPSQKLFF

abundance: NA
d_gene: TRBD1
v_gene: TRBV7-9
j_gene: TRBJ1-5
CDR3nt: TGTGCCAGCAGCCCGGGGACAGAATATAGCAATCAGCCCCAGCATTTT
CDR3aa: CASSPGTEYSNQPQHF

abundance: NA
d_gene: NA
v_gene: TRBV5-4
j_gene: TRBJ1-1
CDR3nt: TGTGCCAGCACCTCGGGAGCCCTTACCGAAGCTTTCTTT
CDR3aa: CASTSGALTEAFF

abundance: NA
d_gene: NA
v_gene: TRBV28
j_gene: TRBJ1-2
CDR3nt: TGTGCCAGCAGTTTCGAGGAGGGAAGGGGATACACCTTC
CDR3aa: CASSFEEGRGYTF